Here is one TCR beta chain with its context. The source of the sample is a study of blood T cell repertoires in COVID-19. At the level of the study: COVID-19 samples from acute and convalescent phases originated in the United States, Italy and Spain.

This CDR3 region has 19 residues. Losses at the gene ends were 5 bases for V and 1 base for J; bases not matched to a gene: 13. The germline V gene has CDR1 SGHRS and CDR2 YFSETQ. As handled by the study authors: Nucleated cell counts were estimated from reference gene primer amplification. Sequencing was performed with immunoSEQ multiplex PCR; in TCRdb, only in-frame clones are kept and a portion is missing. D and trimming come from the DNA, and the V and J calls and clone size come from that table. The sample yields 140,000 to 150,000 clones, 81% seen once. The TCR sequence derives from a human donor with acute or convalescent COVID-19. The donor label of this sample is uncertain. The chain combines TRBV5-1 with TRBJ2-6; 9 nucleotides line up with TRBD1. The specimen sequenced was peripheral blood. DNA for the CDR3: TGCGCCAGCAGGGGTGGGACAGGGACCGGGTTGTCTGGGGCCAACGTCCTGACTTTC. Its protein is CASRGGTGTGLSGANVLTF.